This T cell receptor beta chain was documented in a study of identical twins. Each CDR3 protein is one row after TCRdb ran MiXCR on the 5' RACE reads. The data show about 790,000 distinct CDR3 sequences, approximately 18% seen once. About this clonotype itself: Its antigen is as yet unknown.

Study findings and constraints: Out-of-frame beta sequences exhibited a weaker degree of excess twin sharing.

The CDR3 has 14 residues. Germline trimming cut 0 bases from V and 4 bases from J; bases unmatched to any gene: 5. Germline CDR1 and CDR2: DFQATT and SNEGSKA (reference sequence). The data also belong to a second study, concerning T cells expressing NK-cell markers. That paper states: Several of the donors carried dominant NKG2C+ clonotypes that took up about 1.0-7.0% of their CD8+ T cells. Four donors likewise had their CD3+CD56-NKG2C+ fraction led by these clonotypes.

Sequencing was performed on PBMCs. The J gene is TRBJ1-2, the V gene TRBV20-1; 7 positions agree with TRBD1. This sequence was found in a woman between 18 and 29 years old in good health. The CDR3 region is CSARDMDRTYGYTF. The CDR3 DNA sequence: TGCAGTGCTAGAGACATGGACAGGACCTATGGCTACACCTTC.